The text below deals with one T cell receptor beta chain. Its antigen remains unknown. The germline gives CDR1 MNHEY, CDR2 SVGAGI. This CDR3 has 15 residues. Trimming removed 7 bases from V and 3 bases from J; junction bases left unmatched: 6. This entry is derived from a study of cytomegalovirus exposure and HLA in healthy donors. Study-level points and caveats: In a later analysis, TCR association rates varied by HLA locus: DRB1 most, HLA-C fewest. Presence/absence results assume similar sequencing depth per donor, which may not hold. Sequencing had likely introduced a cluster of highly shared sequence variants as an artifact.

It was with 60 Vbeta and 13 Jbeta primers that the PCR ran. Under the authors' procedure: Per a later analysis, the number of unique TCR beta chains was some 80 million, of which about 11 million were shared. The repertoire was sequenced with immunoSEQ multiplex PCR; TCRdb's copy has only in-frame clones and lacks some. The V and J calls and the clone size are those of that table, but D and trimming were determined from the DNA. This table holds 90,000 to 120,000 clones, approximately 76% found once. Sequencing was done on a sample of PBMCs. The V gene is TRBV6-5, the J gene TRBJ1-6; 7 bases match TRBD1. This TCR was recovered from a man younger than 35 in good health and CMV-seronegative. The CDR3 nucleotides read TGTGCCAGCAAGACACAGGGGAACTATAATTCACCCCTCCACTTT. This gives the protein CASKTQGNYNSPLHF.